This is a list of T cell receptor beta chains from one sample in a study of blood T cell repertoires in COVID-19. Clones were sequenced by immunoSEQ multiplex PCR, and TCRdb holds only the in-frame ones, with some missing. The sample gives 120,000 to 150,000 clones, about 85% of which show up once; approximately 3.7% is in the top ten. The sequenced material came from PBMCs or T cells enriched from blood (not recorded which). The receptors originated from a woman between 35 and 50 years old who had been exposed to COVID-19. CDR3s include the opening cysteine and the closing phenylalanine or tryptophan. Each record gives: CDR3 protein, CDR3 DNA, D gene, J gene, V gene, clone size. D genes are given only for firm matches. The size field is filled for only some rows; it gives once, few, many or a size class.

CASSLALRSTDTQYF | TGCGCCAGCAGCTTGGCCCTCAGGAGCACAGATACGCAGTATTTT | . | TRBJ2-3 | TRBV5-1 | .
CASSETGTGASEAFF | TGTGCCAGCAGCGAAACCGGGACAGGGGCTAGTGAAGCTTTCTTT | TRBD1 | TRBJ1-1 | TRBV13 | .
CASSPGQGIGYEQYF | TGTGCCAGCAGCCCGGGACAGGGAATCGGCTACGAGCAGTACTTC | TRBD1 | TRBJ2-7 | TRBV7-7 | .
CASSLVQGKNQPQHF | TGTGCCAGCAGCTTAGTCCAGGGCAAGAATCAGCCCCAGCATTTT | . | TRBJ1-5 | TRBV7-8 | .
CASSNGQGYGYTF | TGTGCCAGCAGCAATGGACAGGGTTATGGCTACACCTTC | TRBD1 | TRBJ1-2 | TRBV11-2 | few
CASSQRISPLRANTEAFF | TGTGCCAGCAGCCAAAGGATAAGTCCTTTGCGGGCGAACACTGAAGCTTTCTTT | . | TRBJ1-1 | TRBV3-1/TRBV3-2 | .
CASSAGQAADTQYF | TGTGCCAGCAGCGCCGGACAGGCAGCAGATACGCAGTATTTT | TRBD1 | TRBJ2-3 | TRBV5-6 | .
CASRSHGTGRNEQFF | TGCGCCAGCAGAAGTCATGGGACAGGGCGCAATGAGCAGTTCTTC | TRBD1 | TRBJ2-1 | TRBV10-2 | many
CASRLRDRGEKLFF | TGTGCCAGTAGACTCCGGGACAGGGGTGAAAAACTGTTTTTT | TRBD1 | TRBJ1-4 | TRBV19 | .
CASSFLDAARNTEAFF | TGTGCCAGCAGTTTCCTAGATGCCGCACGGAACACTGAAGCTTTCTTT | . | TRBJ1-1 | TRBV27 | .
CSASPAGGYNEQFF | TGCAGTGCTAGTCCGGCAGGTGGGTACAATGAGCAGTTCTTC | . | TRBJ2-1 | TRBV20-1 | .
CASSSGGVAKNIQYF | TGTGCCAGCAGCTCAGGCGGGGTGGCCAAAAACATTCAGTACTTC | . | TRBJ2-4 | TRBV7-2 | once
CASSTGQGIGELFF | TGTGCCAGCAGCACCGGACAGGGGATCGGGGAGCTGTTTTTT | TRBD1 | TRBJ2-2 | TRBV6-4 | once
CASSTGLTYEQYF | TGTGCCAGCAGTACGGGACTAACCTACGAGCAGTACTTC | TRBD2 | TRBJ2-7 | TRBV7-8 | .
CASSLGLAGHNEQFF | TGTGCCAGCAGCTTGGGGCTAGCGGGCCACAATGAGCAGTTCTTC | TRBD2 | TRBJ2-1 | TRBV5-8 | .
CASREGQGAFTDTQYF | TGTGCCAGCAGAGAAGGACAGGGGGCATTCACAGATACGCAGTATTTT | TRBD1 | TRBJ2-3 | TRBV9 | once
CASSLAGGREQYF | TGTGCCAGCAGTTTAGCGGGAGGGCGCGAGCAGTACTTC | TRBD2 | TRBJ2-7 | TRBV28 | .
CASIRGSLSYNEQFF | TGTGCCAGCATTCGTGGGAGTCTCTCCTACAATGAGCAGTTCTTC | . | TRBJ2-1 | TRBV2 | .
CASSKSPTGANTGELFF | TGTGCCAGCAGCAAATCTCCCACCGGGGCGAACACCGGGGAGCTGTTTTTT | . | TRBJ2-2 | TRBV3-1/TRBV3-2 | .
CASSRFRDEQYF | TGTGCCAGCAGCCGTTTCAGGGACGAGCAGTACTTC | . | TRBJ2-7 | TRBV14 | .
CASSPSTGENSPLHF | TGTGCCAGCAGCCCATCGACAGGCGAAAATTCACCCCTCCACTTT | . | TRBJ1-6 | TRBV7-9 | .
CASSQENRDEQYF | TGTGCCAGCAGCCAAGAGAACAGGGACGAGCAGTACTTC | . | TRBJ2-7 | TRBV14 | .
CASSFQASGGRYTGELFF | TGTGCCAGCAGTTTTCAGGCTAGCGGGGGCCGTTACACCGGGGAGCTGTTTTTT | TRBD2 | TRBJ2-2 | TRBV27 | .
CASSEDQGRQPQHF | TGTGCCAGCAGTGAAGACCAGGGGCGCCAGCCCCAGCATTTT | . | TRBJ1-5 | TRBV6-1 | .
CSASPLVATNEKLFF | TGCAGTGCAAGTCCTCTAGTTGCAACTAATGAAAAACTGTTTTTT | . | TRBJ1-4 | TRBV20-1 | .
CASSQDLGQGARSPLHF | TGTGCCAGCAGCCAAGATCTGGGACAGGGGGCACGTTCACCCCTCCACTTT | TRBD1 | TRBJ1-6 | TRBV14 | .
CASSLARSSYEQYF | TGTGCCAGCAGCTTGGCGAGGAGCTCCTACGAGCAGTACTTC | . | TRBJ2-7 | TRBV5-4 | .
CASSQGQFTNEQFF | TGTGCCAGCAGCCAAGGACAGTTCACGAATGAGCAGTTCTTC | . | TRBJ2-1 | TRBV3-1/TRBV3-2 | .
CASSTLQGLTGELFF | TGTGCCAGCAGCACCTTACAAGGACTGACCGGGGAGCTGTTTTTT | . | TRBJ2-2 | TRBV7-9 | once
CASSLSWLAQETQYF | TGTGCCAGCAGTTTATCGTGGCTAGCTCAAGAGACCCAGTACTTC | . | TRBJ2-5 | TRBV27 | .
CASSMTTVTYEQYF | TGTGCCAGTAGTATGACGACAGTTACCTACGAGCAGTACTTC | . | TRBJ2-7 | TRBV19 | .
CATSTGGHTGELFF | TGTGCCACCTCCACGGGGGGGCACACCGGGGAGCTGTTTTTT | TRBD2 | TRBJ2-2 | TRBV10-3 | .
CASSPSGSGGRETQYF | TGTGCCAGCAGCCCTAGTGGGAGCGGGGGGCGAGAGACCCAGTACTTC | TRBD2 | TRBJ2-5 | TRBV9 | .
CASSLPGGGEAFF | TGTGCCAGTAGTCTCCCGGGGGGGGGAGAAGCTTTCTTT | . | TRBJ1-1 | TRBV19 | .
CASSRQGRRGYGYTF | TGCGCCAGCAGCCGACAGGGGAGGAGGGGCTATGGCTACACCTTC | TRBD1 | TRBJ1-2 | TRBV4-3 | .
CASSQGPTQVSPLHF | TGTGCCAGCAGCCAAGGACCGACCCAGGTTTCACCCCTCCACTTT | . | TRBJ1-6 | TRBV3-1/TRBV3-2 | .
CASSLTPSGGSSYEQYF | TGTGCCAGCAGCTTAACACCTAGCGGGGGAAGCTCCTACGAGCAGTACTTC | TRBD2 | TRBJ2-7 | TRBV11-2 | .
CASKRTGTAQETQYF | TGTGCCAGTAAACGGACCGGGACAGCTCAAGAGACCCAGTACTTC | TRBD1 | TRBJ2-5 | TRBV19 | .
CASSLGWDQRATDTQYF | TGTGCCAGCAGCTTAGGATGGGATCAGCGGGCCACAGATACGCAGTATTTT | . | TRBJ2-3 | TRBV7-9 | .
CASSPGQGRGGREKLFF | TGTGCCAGCAGTCCCGGACAGGGCCGCGGCGGGCGAGAAAAACTGTTTTTT | TRBD1 | TRBJ1-4 | TRBV27 | medium-sized
CASSQDAGEAYEQYF | TGCGCCAGCAGCCAAGATGCGGGGGAGGCCTACGAGCAGTACTTC | TRBD2 | TRBJ2-7 | TRBV4-3 | .
CASSVQGPHQPQHF | TGTGCCAGCAGTGTACAGGGCCCCCATCAGCCCCAGCATTTT | . | TRBJ1-5 | TRBV2 | once
CASSFGLITDTQYF | TGTGCCAGCAGTTTCGGACTGATCACAGATACGCAGTATTTT | . | TRBJ2-3 | TRBV6-2/TRBV6-3 | once
CASSIGRSSGNEQFF | TGTGCCAGCAGCATCGGGAGGTCAAGCGGCAATGAGCAGTTCTTC | TRBD2 | TRBJ2-1 | TRBV5-8 | once
CASSRTSGGNNEQFF | TGTGCCAGCAGTCGGACTAGCGGGGGGAACAATGAGCAGTTCTTC | TRBD2 | TRBJ2-1 | TRBV2 | .
CASTLNRQATNEKLFF | TGCGCCAGCACCCTAAACCGACAGGCAACTAATGAAAAACTGTTTTTT | . | TRBJ1-4 | TRBV5-1 | once
CASSDDSSRPIQYF | TGCGCCAGCAGTGATGACAGTTCGCGACCCATTCAGTACTTC | . | TRBJ2-4 | TRBV10-1 | .
CSVGTRTGSQHF | TGCAGCGTTGGAACTCGGACAGGGTCCCAGCATTTT | TRBD1 | TRBJ1-5 | TRBV29-1 | few
CASRNAGGQGEQYF | TGTGCCAGCAGAAATGCCGGGGGACAGGGAGAGCAGTACTTC | TRBD1 | TRBJ2-7 | TRBV28 | .
CASSLSGSRDTQYF | TGTGCCAGCAGCTTATCTGGGTCTAGAGATACGCAGTATTTT | . | TRBJ2-3 | TRBV7-2 | .
CASSVGSGAGQPQHF | TGTGCCAGCAGCGTAGGGTCAGGGGCAGGCCAGCCCCAGCATTTT | . | TRBJ1-5 | TRBV9 | .
CASSNNRARTEAFF | TGTGCCAGCAGCAACAACAGGGCGAGGACTGAAGCTTTCTTT | . | TRBJ1-1 | TRBV7-9 | .
CASSPRTGGFYEQYF | TGTGCCAGCAGCCCCCGGACAGGGGGTTTCTACGAGCAGTACTTC | TRBD1 | TRBJ2-7 | TRBV7-6 | .
CASRTWGGRSPLHF | TGTGCCAGCAGGACGTGGGGGGGGCGTTCACCCCTCCACTTT | . | TRBJ1-6 | TRBV5-6 | .
CAASRGFGQPQHF | TGTGCCGCCTCCAGAGGGTTTGGTCAGCCCCAGCATTTT | . | TRBJ1-5 | TRBV7-9 | once